This entry lists 4 T cell receptor beta chains sequenced from one sample in a study of blood T cells in healthy people across ages. The use of a sample-barcoded 5' primer and a J-beta primer mix characterized a second PCR of about 7 to 12 cycles. TCRdb reanalysed the 5' RACE reads using MiXCR and keeps one entry per CDR3 protein. The sample contains over a million distinct CDR3 sequences, around 43% of which appear only once. The sequenced sample consisted of blood. The source is an older woman in good health.

As regards this clonotype: This may be a read error: a much more frequent sequence differs by one nucleotide. The V gene is TRBV29-1, the J gene TRBJ2-5; TRBD2 aligns across 10 bases. The J call may be wrong; the DNA end is better matched by TRBJ2-7. The germline gives CDR1 SQVTM, CDR2 ANQGSEA. This CDR3 has 16 residues. CDR3 protein: CSVESTLAGLLYEQYF. The CDR3 region has the DNA TGCAGCGTTGAGTCTACACTAGCGGGACTTCTTTACGAGCAGTACTTC.

V usage is TRBV20-1 and J usage is TRBJ2-4; TRBD1 matches at 10 bases. With the DNA end fitting TRBJ2-7 better, the J assignment may be wrong. In germline, CDR1 is DFQATT, CDR2 SNEGSKA (reference sequence). CDR3 length: 13 residues. The CDR3 DNA is TGCAGTGCTAGGGACAGGGGGGACTACGAGCAGTACTTC. Its translation: CSARDRGDYEQYF.

This clonotype was observed a handful of times. J is TRBJ2-5 and V is TRBV6-6; perhaps TRBD2 as D (6 bases). Near its end, the DNA agrees better with TRBJ2-7, so the J call may be wrong. Germline V gene data show CDR1 as MNHNY and CDR2 as SVGAGI (reference sequence). This CDR3 comprises 14 residues. CDR3 sequence: CASSYGTLGLEQYF. The CDR3 nucleotides are TGTGCCAGCAGTTACGGGACTCTCGGGCTCGAGCAGTACTTC.

The chain carries TRBV10-3 and TRBJ2-1; D may be TRBD2 (5 bases). The end of the DNA aligns better with TRBJ2-7, so the J call may be wrong. In germline, CDR1 is ENHRY, CDR2 SYGVKD. The CDR3 covers 15 residues. CDR3 region: CAISEYGNSYNEQYF. The CDR3 DNA reads TGTGCCATCAGTGAGTACGGGAACTCCTACAATGAGCAGTACTTC.